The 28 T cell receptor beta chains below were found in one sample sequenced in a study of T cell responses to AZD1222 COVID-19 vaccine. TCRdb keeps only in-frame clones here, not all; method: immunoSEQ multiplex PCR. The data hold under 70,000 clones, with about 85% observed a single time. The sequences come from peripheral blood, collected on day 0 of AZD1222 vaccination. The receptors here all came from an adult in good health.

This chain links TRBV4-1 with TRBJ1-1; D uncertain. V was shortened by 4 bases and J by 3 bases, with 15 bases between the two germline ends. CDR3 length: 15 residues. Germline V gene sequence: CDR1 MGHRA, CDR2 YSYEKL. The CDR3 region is CASSRLMGRDTEAFF. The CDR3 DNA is TGCGCCAGCAGCCGTCTGATGGGAAGGGACACTGAAGCTTTCTTT.

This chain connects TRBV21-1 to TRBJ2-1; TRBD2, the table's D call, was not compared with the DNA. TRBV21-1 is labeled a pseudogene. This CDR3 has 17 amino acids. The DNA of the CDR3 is TGTGCCAGCGGACCTAGAACTAGCGGGACAACATACAATGAGCAGTTCTTC. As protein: CASGPRTSGTTYNEQFF.

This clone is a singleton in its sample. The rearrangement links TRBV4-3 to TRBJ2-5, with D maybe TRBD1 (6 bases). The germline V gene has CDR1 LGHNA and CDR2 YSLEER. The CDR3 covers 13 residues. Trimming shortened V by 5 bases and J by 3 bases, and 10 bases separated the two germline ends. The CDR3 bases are TGCGCCAGCAGCGCCCACAGGGAAGAGACCCAGTACTTC. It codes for CASSAHREETQYF.

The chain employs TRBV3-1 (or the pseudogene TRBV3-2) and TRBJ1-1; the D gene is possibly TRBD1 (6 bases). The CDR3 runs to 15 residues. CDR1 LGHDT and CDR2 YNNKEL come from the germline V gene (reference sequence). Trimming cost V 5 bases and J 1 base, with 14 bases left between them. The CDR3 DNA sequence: TGTGCCAGCAGCAATTGGACAGCCTCGAACACTGAAGCTTTCTTT. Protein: CASSNWTASNTEAFF.

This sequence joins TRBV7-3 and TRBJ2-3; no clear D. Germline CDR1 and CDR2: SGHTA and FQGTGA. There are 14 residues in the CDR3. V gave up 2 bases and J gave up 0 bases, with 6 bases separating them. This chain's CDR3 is CASSLEGSTDTQYF. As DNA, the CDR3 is TGTGCCAGCAGCTTAGAAGGGAGCACAGATACGCAGTATTTT.

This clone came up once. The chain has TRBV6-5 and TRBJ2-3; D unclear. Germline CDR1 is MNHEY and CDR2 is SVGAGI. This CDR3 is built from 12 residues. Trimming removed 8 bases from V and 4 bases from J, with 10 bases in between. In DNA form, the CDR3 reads TGTGCCAGCTCCATTGGGCCAGATACGCAGTATTTT. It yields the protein CASSIGPDTQYF.

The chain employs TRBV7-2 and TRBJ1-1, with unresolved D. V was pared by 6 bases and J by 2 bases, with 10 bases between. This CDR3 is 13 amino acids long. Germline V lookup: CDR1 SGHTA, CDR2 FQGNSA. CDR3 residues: CASRRTENTEAFF. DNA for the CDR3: TGTGCCAGCAGAAGGACGGAAAACACTGAAGCTTTCTTT.

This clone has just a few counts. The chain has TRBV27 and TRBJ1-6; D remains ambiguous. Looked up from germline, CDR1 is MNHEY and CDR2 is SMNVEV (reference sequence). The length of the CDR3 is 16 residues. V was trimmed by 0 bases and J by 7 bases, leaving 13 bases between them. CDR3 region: CASSLSPPTGNSPLHF. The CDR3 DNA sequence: TGTGCCAGCAGTTTATCGCCGCCCACGGGCAATTCACCCCTCCACTTT.

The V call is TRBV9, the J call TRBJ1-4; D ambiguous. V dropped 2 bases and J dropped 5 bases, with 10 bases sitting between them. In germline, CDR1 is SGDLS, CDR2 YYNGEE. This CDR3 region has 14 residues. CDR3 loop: CASSVTYGNEKLFF. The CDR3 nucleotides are TGTGCCAGCAGCGTCACCTACGGAAATGAAAAACTGTTTTTT.

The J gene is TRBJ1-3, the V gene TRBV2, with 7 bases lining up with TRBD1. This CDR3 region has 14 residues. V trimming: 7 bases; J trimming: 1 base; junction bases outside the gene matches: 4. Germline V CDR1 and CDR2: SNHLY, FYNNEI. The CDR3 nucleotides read TGTGCCAGCAAGGGGGCGATATCTGGAAACACCATATATTTT. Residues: CASKGAISGNTIYF.

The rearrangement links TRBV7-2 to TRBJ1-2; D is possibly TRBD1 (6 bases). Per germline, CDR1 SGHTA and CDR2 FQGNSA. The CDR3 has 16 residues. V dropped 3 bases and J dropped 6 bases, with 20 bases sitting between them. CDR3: CASSFPGGLGDNGYTF. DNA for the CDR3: TGTGCCAGCAGCTTCCCGGGGGGGCTAGGAGATAATGGCTACACCTTC.

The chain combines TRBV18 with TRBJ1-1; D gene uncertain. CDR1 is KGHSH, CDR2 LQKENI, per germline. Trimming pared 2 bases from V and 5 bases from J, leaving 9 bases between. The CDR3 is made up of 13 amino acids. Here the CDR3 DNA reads TGTGCCAGCTCACCAATAACCGAGACTGAAGCTTTCTTT. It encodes CASSPITETEAFF.

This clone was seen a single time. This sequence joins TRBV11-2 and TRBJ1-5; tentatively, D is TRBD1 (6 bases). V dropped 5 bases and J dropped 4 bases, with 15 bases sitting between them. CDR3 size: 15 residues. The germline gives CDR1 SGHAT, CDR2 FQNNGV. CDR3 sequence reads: CASSRNQGRNQPQHF. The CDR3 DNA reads TGTGCCAGCAGCCGGAACCAGGGGCGTAATCAGCCCCAGCATTTT.

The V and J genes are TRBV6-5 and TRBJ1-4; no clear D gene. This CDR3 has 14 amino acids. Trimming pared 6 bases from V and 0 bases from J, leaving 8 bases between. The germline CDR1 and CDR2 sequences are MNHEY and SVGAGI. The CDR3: CASRPIPTNEKLFF. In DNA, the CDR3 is TGTGCCAGCAGACCGATTCCAACTAATGAAAAACTGTTTTTT.

The CDR3 nucleotides are TGTGCCATCAGTGAGGTGGACAGGGCAGTCTACGAGCAGTACTTC. It encodes CAISEVDRAVYEQYF. The chain couples TRBV10-3 to TRBJ2-7; 8 nucleotides agree with TRBD1. Unmatched junction bases numbered 6, after V lost 2 bases and J lost 3 bases. The CDR3 totals 15 residues. Germline V gives CDR1 ENHRY, CDR2 SYGVKD.

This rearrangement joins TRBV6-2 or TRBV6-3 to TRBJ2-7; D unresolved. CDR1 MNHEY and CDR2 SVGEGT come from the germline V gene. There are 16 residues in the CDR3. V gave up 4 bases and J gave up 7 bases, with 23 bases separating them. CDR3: CASSSHSSGPHSEQYF. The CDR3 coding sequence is TGTGCCAGCAGTTCTCACTCATCCGGCCCCCATTCGGAGCAGTACTTC.

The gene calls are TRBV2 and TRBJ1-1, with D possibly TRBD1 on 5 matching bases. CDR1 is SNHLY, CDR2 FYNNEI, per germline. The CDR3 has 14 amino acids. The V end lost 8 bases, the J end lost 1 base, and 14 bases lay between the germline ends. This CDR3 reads CASGPGLWNTEAFF. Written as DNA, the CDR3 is TGTGCCAGCGGGCCGGGACTCTGGAACACTGAAGCTTTCTTT.

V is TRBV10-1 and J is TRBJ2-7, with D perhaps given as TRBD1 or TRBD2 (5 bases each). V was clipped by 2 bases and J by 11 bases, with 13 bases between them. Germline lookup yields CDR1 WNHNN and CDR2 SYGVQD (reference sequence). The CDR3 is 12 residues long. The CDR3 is CASSEMPGTEYF. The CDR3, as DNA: TGCGCCAGCAGTGAGATGCCAGGGACGGAGTACTTC.

CDR3 DNA: TGTGCCTGGAGTGTAGGAGAACAGCCCCAGCATTTT. As protein: CAWSVGEQPQHF. The chain couples TRBV30 to TRBJ1-5; no clear D gene. CDR3 length: 12 residues. The V gene lost 0 bases and the J gene lost 7 bases, with 7 bases spanning the gap. Germline CDR1 is GTSNPN and CDR2 is SVGIG (reference sequence).

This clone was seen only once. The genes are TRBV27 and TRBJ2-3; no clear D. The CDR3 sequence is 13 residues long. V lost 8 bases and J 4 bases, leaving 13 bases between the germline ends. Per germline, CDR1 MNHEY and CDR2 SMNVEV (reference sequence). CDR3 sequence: CASALGRADTQYF. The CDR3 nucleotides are TGTGCCAGCGCGCTTGGCAGAGCAGATACGCAGTATTTT.

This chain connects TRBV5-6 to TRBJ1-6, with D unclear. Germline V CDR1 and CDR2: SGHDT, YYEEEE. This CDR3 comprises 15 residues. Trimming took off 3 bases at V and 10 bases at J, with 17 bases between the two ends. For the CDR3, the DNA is TGTGCCAGCAGCTCGCTCGCGACTAAAGTCTCACCCCTCCACTTT. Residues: CASSSLATKVSPLHF.

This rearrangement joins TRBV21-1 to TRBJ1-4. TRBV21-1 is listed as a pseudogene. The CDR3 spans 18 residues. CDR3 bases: TGTGCCAGCAGCAAAAGCGGATCGCAAACAGCCCATAATGAAAAACTGTTTTTT. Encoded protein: CASSKSGSQTAHNEKLFF.

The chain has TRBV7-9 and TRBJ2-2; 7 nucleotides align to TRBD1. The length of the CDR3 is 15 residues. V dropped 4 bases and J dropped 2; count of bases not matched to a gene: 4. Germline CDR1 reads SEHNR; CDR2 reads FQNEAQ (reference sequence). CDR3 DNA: TGTGCCAGCAGCTCAGGGACAGTTAACACCGGGGAGCTGTTTTTT. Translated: CASSSGTVNTGELFF.

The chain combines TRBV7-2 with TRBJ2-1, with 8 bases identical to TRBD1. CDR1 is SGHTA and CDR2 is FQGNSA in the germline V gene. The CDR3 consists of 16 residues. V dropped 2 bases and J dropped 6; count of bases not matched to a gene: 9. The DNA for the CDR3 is TGTGCCAGCAGCTTATTACCAGGGGGCACATCCAATGAGCAGTTCTTC. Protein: CASSLLPGGTSNEQFF.

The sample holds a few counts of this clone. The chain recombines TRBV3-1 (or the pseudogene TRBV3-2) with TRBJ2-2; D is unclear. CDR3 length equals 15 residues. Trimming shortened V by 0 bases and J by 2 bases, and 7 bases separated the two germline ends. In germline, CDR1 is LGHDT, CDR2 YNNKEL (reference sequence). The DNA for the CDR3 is TGTGCCAGCAGCCAAGAATGGCCTAACACCGGGGAGCTGTTTTTT. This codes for CASSQEWPNTGELFF.

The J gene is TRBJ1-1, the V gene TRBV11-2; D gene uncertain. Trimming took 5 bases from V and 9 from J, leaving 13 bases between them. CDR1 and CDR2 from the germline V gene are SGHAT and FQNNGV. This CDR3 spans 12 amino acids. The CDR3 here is CASSTIGRQAFF. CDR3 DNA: TGTGCCAGCAGCACCATAGGGCGACAAGCTTTCTTT.

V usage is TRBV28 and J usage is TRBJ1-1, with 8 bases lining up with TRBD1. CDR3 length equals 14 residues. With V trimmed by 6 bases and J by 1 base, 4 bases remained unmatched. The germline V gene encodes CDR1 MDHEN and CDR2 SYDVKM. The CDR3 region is CASSPGQGNTEAFF. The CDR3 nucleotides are TGTGCCAGCAGCCCCGGACAGGGGAACACTGAAGCTTTCTTT.

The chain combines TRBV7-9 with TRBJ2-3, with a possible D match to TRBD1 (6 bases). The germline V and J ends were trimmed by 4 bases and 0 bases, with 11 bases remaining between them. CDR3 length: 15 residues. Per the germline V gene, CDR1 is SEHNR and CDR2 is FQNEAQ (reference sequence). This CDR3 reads CASSSDRLSTDTQYF. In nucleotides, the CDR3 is TGTGCCAGCAGCTCAGACAGGCTTAGCACAGATACGCAGTATTTT.